This is a list of T cell receptor beta chains from one sample in a study of blood T cell repertoires in COVID-19. Repertoires were generated with immunoSEQ multiplex PCR, while TCRdb's copy carries only in-frame clones and drops some. The table has under 95,000 clones, 65% to 85% seen once. Sequencing was performed on peripheral blood. These receptors all come from a woman of 80 years or more with acute or convalescent COVID-19. Both conserved end residues are part of each CDR3. D genes are given only for firm matches. Part of the rows lack a size; the others show once, few, many or a class for expanded clones.

>-|TRBV7-8|TRBJ2-5|TRBD2
CASSFRTSGIISQETQYF
TGTGCCAGCAGTTTCCGGACTAGCGGTATCATTTCGCAAGAGACCCAGTACTTC
>once|TRBV4-3|TRBJ1-6|-
CASSPYYNSPLHF
TGCGCCAGCAGCCCCTATTATAATTCACCCCTCCACTTT
>-|TRBV6-5|TRBJ2-5|TRBD1
CASSRTGQFQETQYF
TGTGCCAGCAGCCGGACAGGGCAGTTCCAAGAGACCCAGTACTTC
>-|TRBV19|TRBJ2-7|TRBD1
CASSPRTGPNEQYF
TGTGCCAGTAGTCCCCGGACAGGGCCAAACGAGCAGTACTTC
>-|TRBV7-9|TRBJ2-5|-
CASSYPGFPYSVTQYF
TGTGCCAGCAGCTATCCGGGGTTCCCGTACAGTGTGACCCAGTACTTC
>-|TRBV28|TRBJ2-7|-
CASSWGRGPYEQYF
TGTGCCAGCAGTTGGGGCAGGGGACCCTACGAGCAGTACTTC
>-|TRBV11-2|TRBJ2-5|-
CASSPRQVQETQYF
TGTGCCAGCAGCCCGAGACAGGTCCAAGAGACCCAGTACTTC
>-|TRBV15|TRBJ2-7|-
CATGAGNYEQYF
TGTGCCACCGGAGCCGGAAACTACGAGCAGTACTTC
>once|TRBV7-9|TRBJ2-7|-
CASSLETAVYEQYF
TGTGCCAGCAGCTTAGAGACAGCAGTCTACGAGCAGTACTTC
>-|TRBV6-6|TRBJ2-7|TRBD2
CASRGTSGRGNGEQYF
TGTGCCAGCAGAGGGACTAGCGGGAGGGGGAACGGCGAGCAGTACTTC
>-|TRBV27|TRBJ2-7|TRBD2
CASSLGLAGVYEQYF
TGTGCCAGCAGTTTAGGACTAGCGGGAGTCTACGAGCAGTACTTC
>-|TRBV9|TRBJ2-7|-
CASSPRGVRPYEQYF
TGTGCCAGCAGCCCAAGGGGCGTCAGGCCCTACGAGCAGTACTTC
>-|TRBV7-3|TRBJ2-1|TRBD2
CASSLRLAGNYEQFF
TGTGCCAGCAGCTTAAGACTAGCGGGAAACTATGAGCAGTTCTTC
>-|TRBV7-9|TRBJ2-2|-
CASIGQGGNTGELFF
TGTGCCAGCATAGGGCAGGGCGGGAACACCGGGGAGCTGTTTTTT
>-|TRBV5-8|TRBJ1-2|-
CASSPGIQGYTF
TGTGCCAGCAGTCCCGGGATTCAGGGCTACACCTTC
>-|TRBV10-3|TRBJ2-2|TRBD2
CAIRETGGTGELFF
TGTGCCATCAGGGAAACGGGAGGCACCGGGGAGCTGTTTTTT
>-|TRBV7-2|TRBJ2-3|TRBD2
CASSLTNRLAYTDTQYF
TGTGCCAGCAGCTTAACTAACAGACTAGCTTACACAGATACGCAGTATTTT
>once|TRBV27|TRBJ1-6|-
CASKPGSINSPLHF
TGTGCCAGCAAACCCGGGAGTATTAATTCACCCCTCCACTTT
>-|TRBV4-3|TRBJ2-7|TRBD1
CASSHPPGTGYDEQYF
TGCGCCAGCAGCCATCCCCCCGGGACAGGGTACGACGAGCAGTACTTC
>once|TRBV2|TRBJ2-7|-
CASSPPVAGTYEQYF
TGTGCCAGCAGCCCCCCGGTGGCAGGGACCTACGAGCAGTACTTC
>-|TRBV29-1|TRBJ2-1|TRBD2
CSVVAGGADEQFF
TGCAGCGTTGTGGCGGGAGGGGCTGATGAGCAGTTCTTC
>-|TRBV18|TRBJ2-5|-
CASSTAQKETQYF
TGTGCCAGCTCAACAGCACAGAAAGAGACCCAGTACTTC
>-|TRBV11-2|TRBJ2-1|TRBD2
CASSLGTSIHEQFF
TGTGCCAGCAGCTTAGGGACTAGCATCCATGAGCAGTTCTTC
>-|TRBV29-1|TRBJ2-3|-
CSVESSGSGDTQYF
TGCAGCGTTGAAAGTAGCGGTTCAGGAGATACGCAGTATTTT
>-|TRBV6-1|TRBJ2-5|TRBD1
CASRDRVGPGETQYF
TGTGCCAGCAGGGACAGGGTCGGGCCAGGAGAGACCCAGTACTTC
>-|TRBV2|TRBJ1-5|TRBD1
CASSELQGETQPQHF
TGTGCCAGCAGTGAACTTCAGGGGGAGACTCAGCCCCAGCATTTT
>once|TRBV28|TRBJ1-4|-
CASSFSEEKLFF
TGTGCCAGCAGTTTCTCCGAGGAAAAACTGTTTTTT
>-|TRBV6-2/TRBV6-3|TRBJ2-2|-
CASSYSGHRGTGELFF
TGTGCCAGCAGTTACTCGGGGCACCGGGGGACCGGGGAGCTGTTTTTT
>-|TRBV5-1|TRBJ2-1|TRBD2
CASSLGASGYNEQFF
TGCGCCAGCAGCTTGGGCGCTAGCGGATACAATGAGCAGTTCTTC
>-|TRBV28|TRBJ1-2|TRBD1
CAHNSRDRVEGYTF
TGTGCCCACAATTCCCGGGACAGGGTAGAAGGCTACACCTTC
>-|TRBV5-4|TRBJ1-4|-
CASSLYPAPEGNEKLFF
TGTGCCAGCAGCTTGTATCCAGCCCCTGAGGGTAATGAAAAACTGTTTTTT
>-|TRBV7-2|TRBJ2-2|-
CASSGPNTGELFF
TGTGCCAGCAGCGGCCCGAACACCGGGGAGCTGTTTTTT
>-|TRBV27|TRBJ2-3|TRBD1
CASSLLDRADTQYF
TGTGCCAGCAGTTTATTGGACAGGGCAGATACGCAGTATTTT
>-|TRBV18|TRBJ2-7|-
CASSASQGKDEQYF
TGTGCCAGCTCAGCCTCGCAGGGGAAAGACGAGCAGTACTTC
>-|TRBV12-3/TRBV12-4|TRBJ1-4|-
CASSQDKKLFF
TGTGCCAGCAGTCAGGACAAGAAACTGTTTTTT
>-|TRBV19|TRBJ2-2|TRBD1
CASSIQGATNGELFF
TGTGCCAGTAGTATTCAGGGGGCGACGAACGGGGAGCTGTTTTTT
>-|TRBV30|TRBJ2-2|-
CAWRVNRDTGELFF
TGTGCCTGGAGGGTAAACAGGGACACCGGGGAGCTGTTTTTT
>once|TRBV9|TRBJ2-7|-
CASSVTTDNYEQYF
TGTGCCAGCAGCGTAACGACAGATAACTACGAGCAGTACTTC
>many|TRBV7-6|TRBJ2-1|-
CASSLEGGGSYNEQFF
TGTGCCAGCAGCTTAGAGGGAGGGGGCTCCTACAATGAGCAGTTCTTC
>few|TRBV18|TRBJ2-7|-
CASSPASDYEQYF
TGTGCCAGCTCACCAGCTAGCGACTACGAGCAGTACTTC
>-|TRBV7-9|TRBJ1-1|-
CASRAEEGTEAFF
TGTGCCAGCAGGGCGGAGGAGGGGACTGAAGCTTTCTTT
>-|TRBV4-2|TRBJ2-7|-
CASSQDEGRSPYEQYF
TGTGCCAGCAGCCAAGATGAGGGAAGGTCCCCCTACGAGCAGTACTTC
>-|TRBV5-1|TRBJ1-4|TRBD1
CASSSGQGLNEKLFF
TGCGCCAGCAGCTCTGGACAGGGGCTTAATGAAAAACTGTTTTTT
>-|TRBV6-1|TRBJ2-1|TRBD2
CASSEASAGHNEQFF
TGTGCCAGCAGTGAAGCGTCAGCGGGACACAATGAGCAGTTCTTC
>-|TRBV7-2|TRBJ2-7|TRBD1
CASSFLGQGSYEQYF
TGTGCCAGCAGCTTTTTGGGACAGGGATCCTACGAGCAGTACTTC
>once|TRBV18|TRBJ2-2|TRBD2
CASSLGLAPATGELFF
TGTGCCAGCTCACTCGGACTAGCACCTGCAACCGGGGAGCTGTTTTTT
>-|TRBV5-1|TRBJ2-1|-
CASSLGHNNEQFF
TGCGCCAGCAGCTTGGGCCACAACAATGAGCAGTTCTTC
>-|TRBV2|TRBJ2-7|TRBD1
CASRIDRDGYEQYF
TGTGCCAGCAGAATAGACAGGGACGGTTACGAGCAGTACTTC
>once|TRBV10-3|TRBJ2-3|TRBD2
CAIRPGLAGAEDTQYF
TGTGCCATCAGGCCGGGACTAGCGGGAGCCGAAGATACGCAGTATTTT
>-|TRBV5-1|TRBJ2-5|TRBD1
CASMQSGGPETQYF
TGCGCCAGCATGCAATCAGGGGGACCGGAGACCCAGTACTTC